The 30 T cell receptor beta chains in this list originate from one sample, sequenced in a study of regulatory T cells in long-lasting Graves disease. Construction of the TCR beta libraries employed iRepertoire HTBI primers in conjunction with Arm-PCR of CDR3 regions. In TCRdb, the multiplex PCR reads were re-called with MiXCR into one record per CDR3 protein. The sample lists about 470,000 distinct CDR3 sequences, about 20% occurring once. Noted time point: persistent/refractory GD, antithyroid drugs over 5 years with positive TRAb. Extracted PBMC RNA gave rise to the TCR library. The sequencing here drew on peripheral blood mononuclear cells (PBMCs), taken when the disease was refractory, from a patient treated with antithyroid drugs. These receptors came from a female donor with Graves disease.

This clonotype was detected a few times. V is TRBV29-1 and J is TRBJ2-6; possible D gene TRBD2, 6 bases. This CDR3 comprises 16 residues. The V and J ends lost 6 bases and 0 bases respectively, with 15 bases between them. Germline CDR1 and CDR2: SQVTM and ANQGSEA. CDR3 DNA sequence: TGCAGCGTCGGGGACTTCCAGAGCTCTGGGGCCAACGTCCTGACTTTC. This translates into CSVGDFQSSGANVLTF.

This clonotype has ten or more counts. The gene calls are TRBV20-1 and TRBJ2-7; 10 bases line up with TRBD1. Germline CDR1 and CDR2: DFQATT and SNEGSKA (reference sequence). This CDR3 is built from 13 residues. J gave up 7 bases and V 6 bases, and 9 bases lay outside the gene matches. CDR3 coding DNA: TGCAGTGCCCCAGGGACAGGGGCTGTGGAGCAGTACTTC. Translating it yields CSAPGTGAVEQYF.

This clonotype was found many times. V gene TRBV28 combines with J gene TRBJ1-1; D unresolved. Trimming took 5 bases from V and 1 from J, leaving 14 bases between them. The CDR3 has 15 amino acids. The germline gives CDR1 MDHEN, CDR2 SYDVKM. The CDR3 region is CASSPSHRRNTEAFF. Here the CDR3 DNA reads TGTGCCAGCAGTCCAAGTCATCGGCGGAACACTGAAGCTTTCTTT.

The table lists this clonotype with a few counts. The chain joins TRBV12-3 or TRBV12-4 to TRBJ2-3, with D uncertain. The CDR3 is 14 amino acids. The V gene lost 7 bases and the J gene lost 0 bases, with 11 bases spanning the gap. This CDR3 reads CASTQTASTDTQYF. The CDR3 nucleotides read TGTGCCAGCACGCAAACCGCGAGCACAGATACGCAGTATTTT.

Notes on this clonotype: At one of its ends the junction is not consistent with the germline gene, which may arise from a read error. The chain employs TRBV2 and TRBJ1-5; 9 bases are shared with TRBD1. The CDR3 is made up of 13 amino acids. CDR1 is SNHLY and CDR2 is FYNNEI in the germline V gene. CDR3 in DNA: TGTGCCAGTGGGGGACAGGGATATCAGTCCCAGCATTTT. Its translation: CASGGQGYQSQHF.

Comment on this clonotype: A read error may explain this, as a much larger clone is one base away. The V gene is TRBV2, the J gene TRBJ2-7; the D is unclear. Per the germline V gene, CDR1 is SNHLY and CDR2 is FYNNEI. V lost 4 bases and J 5 bases, leaving 12 bases between the germline ends. The CDR3 sequence is 13 residues long. The CDR3 bases are TGTGCCAGCAGTGCAGTCGACCACGACGAGCAGTACTTC. Residues: CASSAVDHDEQYF.

This clonotype occurred many times. The CDR3 region has the DNA TGTGCCAGCAGCGTAGGAGGGGGGTCGGAGCAGTACTTC. Translated, it gives CASSVGGGSEQYF. V is TRBV9 and J is TRBJ2-7, with D perhaps given as TRBD1 or TRBD2 (6 bases each). Per the germline V gene, CDR1 is SGDLS and CDR2 is YYNGEE. V was clipped by 0 bases and J by 7 bases, with 11 bases between them. CDR3 length equals 13 residues.

In its sample, this clonotype was seen many times. The chain uses TRBV28 and TRBJ2-5, with 15 nucleotides matching TRBD2. The ends lost 6 bases at V and 4 bases at J; junction bases unmatched: 3. The CDR3 loop spans 15 amino acids. CDR1 is MDHEN and CDR2 is SYDVKM in the germline V gene. CDR3 DNA: TGTGCCAGCAGCTTGGGACTAGCGGGAGGAGAGACCCAGTACTTC. This gives the protein CASSLGLAGGETQYF.

This clonotype was counted between two and nine times. The chain is built from TRBV10-3 and TRBJ2-7, with D uncertain. The CDR3 totals 14 residues. Germline CDR1 and CDR2: ENHRY and SYGVKD. The germline V and J ends were trimmed by 4 bases and 4 bases, with 14 bases remaining between them. CDR3 sequence reads: CAISASGEIYEQYF. CDR3 DNA: TGTGCCATCAGTGCGTCAGGAGAGATTTACGAGCAGTACTTC.

This clonotype appeared once. This chain links TRBV24-1 with TRBJ2-1, with a possible D match to TRBD2 (6 bases). From germline, CDR1 is KGHDR and CDR2 SFDVKD. Trimming took 4 bases from V and 4 from J, leaving 13 bases between them. The CDR3 length is 15 residues. The CDR3 coding sequence is TGTGCCACCAGTGACACCAGGAGGGGATACAATGAGCAGTTCTTC. Translation gives CATSDTRRGYNEQFF.

This clonotype was observed many times. The chain combines TRBV3-1 with TRBJ2-5, with 8 bases matching TRBD2. The germline CDR1 and CDR2 sequences are LGHDT and YNNKEL (reference sequence). This CDR3 has 15 residues. V lost 6 bases, J lost 3 bases, and 9 bases stayed unmatched. The CDR3 region has the DNA TGTGCCAGCAGACAGTCGGGACTAGGGGAAGAGACCCAGTACTTC. It encodes CASRQSGLGEETQYF.

This clonotype has ten or more counts. The chain uses TRBV7-2 and TRBJ2-2; 11 bases agree with TRBD2. This CDR3 is 18 amino acids long. The germline V gene encodes CDR1 SGHTA and CDR2 FQGNSA. The V segment lost 3 bases and the J segment 4 bases; nucleotides outside the gene matches: 10. CDR3 bases: TGTGCCAGCAGCTTTTCTTCTCTAGCGGGAGGCCCCACCGGGGAGCTGTTTTTT. Amino acid sequence: CASSFSSLAGGPTGELFF.

This clonotype was recorded a few times. The chain links TRBV25-1 to TRBJ2-2; TRBD1 matches at 12 bases. Germline V gives CDR1 MGHDK, CDR2 SYGVNS. This CDR3 has 16 amino acids. Unmatched junction bases numbered 8, after V lost 7 bases and J lost 5 bases. Here the CDR3 reads CASKSRDRGLTGELFF. In DNA form, the CDR3 reads TGTGCCAGCAAAAGCCGGGACAGGGGGCTAACCGGGGAGCTGTTTTTT.

The chain recombines TRBV27 with TRBJ2-7; D is unresolved. V lost 8 bases and J 2 bases, leaving 19 bases between the germline ends. CDR1 MNHEY and CDR2 SMNVEV come from the germline V gene (reference sequence). There are 15 residues in the CDR3. The CDR3 nucleotides read TGTGCCAGCTCCGTAAACTGGGTCCCCACCTACGAGCAGTACTTC. This encodes CASSVNWVPTYEQYF.

The gene calls are TRBV9 and TRBJ1-1; 7 bases match TRBD1. This CDR3 region has 16 residues. Trimming took 0 bases from V and 2 from J; bases not matched to a gene: 7. Germline V gene lookup returns CDR1 SGDLS and CDR2 YYNGEE. The CDR3 sequence is CASSVVIPGGNTEAFF. Written as DNA, the CDR3 is TGTGCCAGCAGCGTAGTAATCCCAGGGGGTAACACTGAAGCTTTCTTT.

This clonotype was counted a few times. The chain has TRBV29-1 and TRBJ1-1, with 8 nucleotides matching TRBD1. Trimming at V came to 6 bases and at J to 3 bases, leaving 6 bases not matched to a gene. Germline V gene sequence: CDR1 SQVTM, CDR2 ANQGSEA. CDR3 length: 13 amino acids. In DNA, the CDR3 is TGCAGCGTAGAACAGGGGGGGGACACTGAAGCTTTCTTT. Translating gives CSVEQGGDTEAFF.

To note about this clonotype: A junction boundary mismatches the germline segment, possibly from a read error. V gene TRBV5-5 combines with J gene TRBJ2-2; D is perhaps TRBD2 (5 bases). CDR1 and CDR2 (germline): SGHKS, YYEKEE (reference sequence). This CDR3 region has 16 residues. DNA of the CDR3: TGTGCCAGCAGGCTGGAAACCTCTATGAACACCGGGAAGCTGTTTTTT. Protein sequence: CASRLETSMNTGKLFF.

J is TRBJ1-4 and V is TRBV6-5; 7 bases map to TRBD1. The CDR3 totals 16 residues. Losses at the gene ends were 0 bases for V and 6 bases for J; bases not matched to a gene: 7. Germline V gives CDR1 MNHEY, CDR2 SVGAGI. CDR3 nucleotides: TGTGCCAGCAGTTACTCGAGGAACAGGGGTCATGAAAAACTGTTTTTT. Amino acids: CASSYSRNRGHEKLFF.

Regarding this clonotype: One base away lies a much larger clone, so this may be a sequencing read error. This likely comes from a read error, as the CDR3 has no conserved phenylalanine or tryptophan at its end. In DNA form, the CDR3 reads TGTGCCAGCAGCACCGGGACAGCGAGATATAATTCACCCCTCCACCTT. It yields the protein CASSTGTARYNSPLHL. This chain uses TRBV6-1 with TRBJ1-6, with 7 bases aligning to TRBD1. Looked up from germline, CDR1 is MNHNS and CDR2 is SASEGT. The CDR3 consists of 16 residues. After removal of 6 bases from V and 4 bases from J, the junction contained 9 bases not matched to a gene.

V is TRBV5-4 and J is TRBJ2-7; TRBD2 matches 7 bases. The CDR3 is 13 amino acids. Looked up from germline, CDR1 is SGHNT and CDR2 is YYREEE (reference sequence). The V and J ends lost 4 bases and 6 bases, in that order; junction bases with no gene match: 7. The CDR3 loop reads CASSHGLGFEQYF. The CDR3 DNA is TGTGCCAGCAGCCACGGACTAGGGTTCGAGCAGTACTTC.

This clonotype has more than one count but fewer than ten. DNA of the CDR3: TGCGCCAGCAGTGAGTCCGGGCAAGCCCGAGAGACCCAGTACTTC. This translates into CASSESGQARETQYF. This chain joins TRBV10-1 and TRBJ2-5; no firm D call. CDR1 WNHNN and CDR2 SYGVQD come from the germline V gene (reference sequence). This CDR3 is built from 15 residues. Trimming cost V 0 bases and J 4 bases, with 12 bases left between them.

The chain uses TRBV6-1 and TRBJ2-1; 10 bases are shared with TRBD2. The CDR3 runs to 14 residues. With 5 bases clipped from V and 10 bases from J, the junction kept 8 bases outside the gene matches. The germline CDR1 and CDR2 sequences are MNHNS and SASEGT. CDR3 sequence reads: CASSNLAGAGEQFF. CDR3 DNA: TGTGCCAGCAGTAACCTAGCGGGAGCGGGGGAGCAGTTCTTC.

This clonotype was found once. The chain combines TRBV5-8 with TRBJ2-7; D gene unclear. Looked up from germline, CDR1 is SGHTS and CDR2 is YDEGEE. Trimming pared 2 bases from V and 2 bases from J, leaving 11 bases between. This CDR3 is 14 amino acids long. CDR3 in DNA: TGTGCCAGCAGCTTATTTCCACAAACCTACGAGCAGTACTTC. It translates to CASSLFPQTYEQYF.

Concerning this clonotype: At one end the junction does not follow the germline gene, possibly because of a read error. The chain is built from TRBV4-1 and TRBJ1-1, with 8 bases that match TRBD1. The CDR3 is 16 residues long. Germline CDR1 reads MGHRA; CDR2 reads YSYEKL. The CDR3 DNA reads TGCGCCAGCAGCCCGAGGACGCAGGGGGCTCAGACTGAAGCTCTCTTT. Its protein product is CASSPRTQGAQTEALF.

With regard to this clonotype: A much larger clone sits a single nucleotide away, making a read error possible. The chain's CDR3 is CASSPRTAPNYEQYF. Here the CDR3 DNA reads TGTGCCAGCAGTCCCAGGACAGCGCCTAACTACGAGCAGTACTTC. V and J are TRBV28 and TRBJ2-7; TRBD1 might be the D (6 bases). V was trimmed by 5 bases and J by 3 bases, leaving 17 bases between them. The germline gives CDR1 MDHEN, CDR2 SYDVKM. This CDR3 has 15 residues.

V usage is TRBV12-3 or TRBV12-4 and J usage is TRBJ1-5; 10 nucleotides match TRBD1. This CDR3 comprises 20 residues. V lost 6 bases, J lost 0 bases, and 17 bases stayed unmatched. The CDR3 region has the DNA TGTGCCAGCAGCTCGGGACCGGGACAGGGGTTCGCCTATAGCAATCAGCCCCAGCATTTT. This codes for CASSSGPGQGFAYSNQPQHF.

This chain links TRBV11-2 with TRBJ2-1, with TRBD2 matching over 12 bases. The CDR3 sequence is 16 residues long. The V gene's germline CDR1 is SGHAT and CDR2 FQNNGV. Trimming at V came to 7 bases and at J to 6 bases, leaving 10 bases not matched to a gene. The CDR3 nucleotides read TGTGCCAGCACCAGGACTAGCGGGAATGTCCTCAATGAGCAGTTCTTC. Residues: CASTRTSGNVLNEQFF.

As concerns this clonotype: This may stem from a read error, because a much larger clone lies one nucleotide away. V usage is TRBV28 and J usage is TRBJ2-7; a possible D gene is TRBD2 (5 bases). Germline CDR1 reads MDHEN; CDR2 reads SYDVKM. This CDR3 contains 13 residues. CDR3 sequence reads: CASARGSAYGQYF. The CDR3 bases are TGTGCCAGCGCCCGCGGGTCAGCCTACGGGCAGTACTTC.

This clonotype was counted only a few times. This sequence joins TRBV20-1 and TRBJ2-7; unclear D gene. V was pared by 2 bases and J by 3 bases, with 26 bases between. Germline loops: CDR1 DFQATT, CDR2 SNEGSKA (reference sequence). The CDR3 spans 18 residues. CDR3 coding DNA: TGCAGTGCTAGAACCTACTCTGCTTCCCGGTTCCCCCTCTACGAGCAGTACTTC. The encoded protein is CSARTYSASRFPLYEQYF.

This clonotype was detected many times. The chain recombines TRBV7-8 with TRBJ1-6; no definite D call. With 0 bases removed from V and 6 bases from J, the gap between germline ends came to 15 bases. The CDR3 contains 17 residues. Germline V gene data show CDR1 as SGHVS and CDR2 as FQNEAQ. The CDR3: CASSLAGSGLLNSPLHF. In DNA, the CDR3 is TGTGCCAGCAGCTTAGCGGGGAGCGGCCTCCTTAATTCACCCCTCCACTTT.